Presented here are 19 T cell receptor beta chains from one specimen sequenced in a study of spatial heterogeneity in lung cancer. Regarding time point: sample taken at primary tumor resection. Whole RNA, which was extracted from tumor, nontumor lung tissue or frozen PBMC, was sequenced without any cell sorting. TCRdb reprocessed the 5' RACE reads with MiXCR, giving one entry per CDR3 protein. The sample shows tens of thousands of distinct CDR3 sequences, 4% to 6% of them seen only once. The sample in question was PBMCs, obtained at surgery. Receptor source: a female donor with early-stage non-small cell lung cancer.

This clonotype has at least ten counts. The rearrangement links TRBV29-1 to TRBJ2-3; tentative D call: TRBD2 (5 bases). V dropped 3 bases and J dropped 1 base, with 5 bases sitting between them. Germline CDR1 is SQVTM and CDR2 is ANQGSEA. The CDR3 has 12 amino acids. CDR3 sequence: CSVDGGTDTQYF. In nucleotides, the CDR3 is TGCAGCGTTGACGGGGGCACAGATACGCAGTATTTT.

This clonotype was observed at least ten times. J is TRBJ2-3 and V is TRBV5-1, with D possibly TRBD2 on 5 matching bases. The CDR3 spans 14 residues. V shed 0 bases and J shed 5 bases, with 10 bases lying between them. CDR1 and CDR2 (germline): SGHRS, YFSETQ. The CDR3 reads CASSLGPGLDTQYF. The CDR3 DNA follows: TGCGCCAGCAGCTTGGGGCCGGGGTTAGATACGCAGTATTTT. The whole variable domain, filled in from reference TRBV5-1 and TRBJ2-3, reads KAGVTQTPRYLIKTRGQQVTLSCSPISGHRSVSWYQQTPGQGLQFLFEYFSETQRNKGNFPGRFSGRQFSNSRSEMNVSTLELGDSALYLCASSLGPGLDTQYFGPGTRLTVL.

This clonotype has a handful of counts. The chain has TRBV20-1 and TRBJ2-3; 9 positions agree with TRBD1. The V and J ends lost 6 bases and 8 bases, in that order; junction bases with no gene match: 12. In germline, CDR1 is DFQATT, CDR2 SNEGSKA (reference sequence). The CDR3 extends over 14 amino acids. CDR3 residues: CSAGDRVGPGTQYF. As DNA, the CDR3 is TGCAGTGCAGGGGACAGGGTTGGACCCGGTACGCAGTATTTT.

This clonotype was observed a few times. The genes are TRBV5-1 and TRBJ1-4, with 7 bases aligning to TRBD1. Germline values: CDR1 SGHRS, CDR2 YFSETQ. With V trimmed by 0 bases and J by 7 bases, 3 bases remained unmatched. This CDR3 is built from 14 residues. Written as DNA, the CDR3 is TGCGCCAGCAGCTTGGTGGAGGGGGCTGAAAAACTGTTTTTT. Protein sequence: CASSLVEGAEKLFF.

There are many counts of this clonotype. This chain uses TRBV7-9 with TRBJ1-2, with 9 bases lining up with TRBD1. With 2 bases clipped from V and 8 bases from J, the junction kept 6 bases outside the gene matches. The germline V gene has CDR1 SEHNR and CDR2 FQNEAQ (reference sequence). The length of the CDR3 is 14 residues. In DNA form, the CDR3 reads TGTGCCAGCAGCTTATGGGACAGGGAACGCGGCTACACCTTC. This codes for CASSLWDRERGYTF.

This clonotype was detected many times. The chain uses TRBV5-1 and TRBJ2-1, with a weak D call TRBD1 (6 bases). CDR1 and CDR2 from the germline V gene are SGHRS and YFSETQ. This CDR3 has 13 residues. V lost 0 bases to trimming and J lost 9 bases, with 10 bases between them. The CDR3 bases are TGCGCCAGCAGCTTGGACAGGGAAGGTGAGCAGTTCTTC. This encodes CASSLDREGEQFF. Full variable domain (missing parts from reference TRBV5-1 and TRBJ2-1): KAGVTQTPRYLIKTRGQQVTLSCSPISGHRSVSWYQQTPGQGLQFLFEYFSETQRNKGNFPGRFSGRQFSNSRSEMNVSTLELGDSALYLCASSLDREGEQFFGPGTRLTVL.

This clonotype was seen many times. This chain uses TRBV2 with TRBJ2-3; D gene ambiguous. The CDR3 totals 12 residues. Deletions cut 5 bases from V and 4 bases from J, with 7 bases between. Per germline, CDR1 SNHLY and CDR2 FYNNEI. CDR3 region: CASSPSPDTQYF. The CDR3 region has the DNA TGTGCCAGCAGTCCAAGTCCAGATACGCAGTATTTT.

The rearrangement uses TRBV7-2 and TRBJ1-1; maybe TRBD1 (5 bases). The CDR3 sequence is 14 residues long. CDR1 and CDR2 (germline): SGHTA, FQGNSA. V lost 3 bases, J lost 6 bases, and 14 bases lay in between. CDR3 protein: CASSFQGGEAEAFF. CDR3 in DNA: TGTGCCAGCAGCTTTCAGGGAGGAGAGGCTGAAGCTTTCTTT.

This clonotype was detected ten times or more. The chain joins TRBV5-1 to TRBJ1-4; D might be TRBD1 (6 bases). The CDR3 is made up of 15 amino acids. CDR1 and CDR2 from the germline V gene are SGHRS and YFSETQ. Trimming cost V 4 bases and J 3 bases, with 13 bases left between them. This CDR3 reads CASSGIGQSNEKLFF. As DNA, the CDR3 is TGCGCCAGCAGCGGAATTGGACAGTCTAATGAAAAACTGTTTTTT.

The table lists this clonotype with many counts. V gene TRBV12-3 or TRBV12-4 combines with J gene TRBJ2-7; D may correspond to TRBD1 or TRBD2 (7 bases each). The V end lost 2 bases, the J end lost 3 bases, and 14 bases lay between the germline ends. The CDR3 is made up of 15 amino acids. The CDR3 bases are TGTGCCAGCAGTTTACAGGGGGGGACCGTCTACGAGCAGTACTTC. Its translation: CASSLQGGTVYEQYF.

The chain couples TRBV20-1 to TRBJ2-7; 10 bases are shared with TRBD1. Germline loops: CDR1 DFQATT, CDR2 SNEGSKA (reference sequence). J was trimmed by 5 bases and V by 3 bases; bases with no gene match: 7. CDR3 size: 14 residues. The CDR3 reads CSASLRDRGHEQYF. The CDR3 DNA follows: TGCAGTGCTAGTCTCCGGGACAGGGGACACGAGCAGTACTTC.

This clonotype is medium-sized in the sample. The CDR3 spells CASSLYTQQYF. In DNA form, the CDR3 reads TGTGCCAGCAGCTTGTACACCCAGCAGTACTTC. This chain joins TRBV11-2 and TRBJ2-7, with D unclear. The V gene lost 3 bases and the J gene lost 8 bases, with 8 bases spanning the gap. Germline V CDR1 and CDR2: SGHAT, FQNNGV. The CDR3 is made up of 11 amino acids.

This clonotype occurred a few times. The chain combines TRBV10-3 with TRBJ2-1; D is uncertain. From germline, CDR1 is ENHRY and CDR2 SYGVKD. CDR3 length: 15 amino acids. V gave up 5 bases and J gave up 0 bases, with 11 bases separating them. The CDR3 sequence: CAISTQPSSYNEQFF. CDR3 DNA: TGTGCCATCAGTACCCAGCCGAGCTCCTACAATGAGCAGTTCTTC.

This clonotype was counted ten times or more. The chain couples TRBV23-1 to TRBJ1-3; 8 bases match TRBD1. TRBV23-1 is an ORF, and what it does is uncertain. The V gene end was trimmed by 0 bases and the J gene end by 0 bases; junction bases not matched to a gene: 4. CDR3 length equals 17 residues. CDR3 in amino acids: CASSQSPDRASGNTIYF. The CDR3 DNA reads TGCGCCAGCAGTCAATCTCCGGACAGGGCCTCTGGAAACACCATATATTTT.

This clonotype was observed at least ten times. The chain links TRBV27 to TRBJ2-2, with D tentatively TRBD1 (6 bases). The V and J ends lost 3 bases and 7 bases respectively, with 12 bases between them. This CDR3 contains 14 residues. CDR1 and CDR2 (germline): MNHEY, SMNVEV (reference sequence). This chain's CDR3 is CASSFRQAGGELFF. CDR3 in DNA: TGTGCCAGCAGTTTCCGACAGGCGGGCGGGGAGCTGTTTTTT.

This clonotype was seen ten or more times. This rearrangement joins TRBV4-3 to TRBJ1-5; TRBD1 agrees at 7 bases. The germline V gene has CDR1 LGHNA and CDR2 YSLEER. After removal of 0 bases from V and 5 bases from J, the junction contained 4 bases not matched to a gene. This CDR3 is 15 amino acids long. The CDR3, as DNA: TGCGCCAGCAGCCAAGATGGGCAGGGGGATCAGCCCCAGCATTTT. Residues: CASSQDGQGDQPQHF.

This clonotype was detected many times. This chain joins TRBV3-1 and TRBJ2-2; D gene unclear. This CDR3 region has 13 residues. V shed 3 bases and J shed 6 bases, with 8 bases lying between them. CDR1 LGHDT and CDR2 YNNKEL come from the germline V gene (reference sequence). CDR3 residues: CASSQNWAGELFF. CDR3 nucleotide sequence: TGTGCCAGCAGCCAGAACTGGGCCGGGGAGCTGTTTTTT.

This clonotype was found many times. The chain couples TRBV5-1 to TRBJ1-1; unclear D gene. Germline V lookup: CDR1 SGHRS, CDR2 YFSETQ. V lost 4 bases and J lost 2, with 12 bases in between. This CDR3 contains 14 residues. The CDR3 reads CASSAGRRNTEAFF. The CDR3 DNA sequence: TGCGCCAGCAGCGCAGGCAGGAGAAACACTGAAGCTTTCTTT. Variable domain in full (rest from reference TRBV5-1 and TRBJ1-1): KAGVTQTPRYLIKTRGQQVTLSCSPISGHRSVSWYQQTPGQGLQFLFEYFSETQRNKGNFPGRFSGRQFSNSRSEMNVSTLELGDSALYLCASSAGRRNTEAFFGQGTRLTVV.

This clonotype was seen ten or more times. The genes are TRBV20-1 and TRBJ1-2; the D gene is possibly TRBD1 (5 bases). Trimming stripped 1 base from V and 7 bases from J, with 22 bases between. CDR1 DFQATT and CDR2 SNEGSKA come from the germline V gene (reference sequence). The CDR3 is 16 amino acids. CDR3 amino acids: CSARGPFRQGSSGYTF. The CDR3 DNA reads TGCAGTGCTAGAGGCCCCTTTAGGCAGGGATCGTCTGGCTACACCTTC.